Following are 16 T cell receptor beta chains from one sample sequenced in a study of blood T cell repertoires in COVID-19 (dated by TCRdb to the early 2020s). The protocol used for the library was the immunoSEQ multiplex PCR assay. Sourced from immuneACCESS, this table was stored by TCRdb with only in-frame sequences that have V and J called. A share of the clones is absent; for the studies checked, an unresolved V gene accounts for under half, and the remainder has no known explanation. Recorded for this sample are 250,000 to 300,000 clones; less than 85% of them occurred a single time. The ten largest clonotypes hold around 4.5% of the sample. Sequenced input: peripheral blood. These receptors all stem from a man between 60 and 75 years old who had recovered from COVID-19.

The V and J genes are TRBV5-5 and TRBJ1-4, with a possible D match to TRBD1 (5 bases). The ends were cut back, 2 bases at V and 8 bases at J, with 13 bases in the middle. The germline V gene has CDR1 SGHKS and CDR2 YYEKEE (reference sequence). The CDR3 totals 14 residues. The DNA for the CDR3 is TGTGCCAGCAGCTTTTCCGGTGGGGGGGAAAAACTGTTTTTT. Translation gives CASSFSGGGEKLFF.

The rearrangement links TRBV6-5 to TRBJ1-5, with D unclear. Germline values: CDR1 MNHEY, CDR2 SVGAGI. The V end was cut by 8 bases, the J end by 4 bases, with 9 bases between. The CDR3 totals 12 residues. The CDR3 loop reads CASAWLNQPQHF. The CDR3 coding sequence is TGTGCCAGCGCTTGGCTTAATCAGCCCCAGCATTTT.

This clone has a single count. The J gene is TRBJ2-5, the V gene TRBV11-1; D is uncertain. This CDR3 has 13 amino acids. The germline V gene encodes CDR1 SGHAT and CDR2 FQDESV (reference sequence). V lost 6 bases and J lost 1, with 9 bases in between. The CDR3 sequence: CASRPVAQETQYF. In DNA form, the CDR3 reads TGTGCCAGCAGACCAGTAGCCCAAGAGACCCAGTACTTC. The complete variable domain, with remaining parts taken from reference TRBV11-1 and TRBJ2-5, reads EAEVAQSPRYKITEKSQAVAFWCDPISGHATLYWYRQILGQGPELLVQFQDESVVDDSQLPKDRFSAERLKGVDSTLKIQPAELGDSAMYLCASRPVAQETQYFGPGTRLLVL.

The chain joins TRBV5-4 to TRBJ2-3; 9 nucleotides align to TRBD1. J lost 0 bases, V lost 2 bases, and 1 base had no gene match. Germline V gene lookup returns CDR1 SGHNT and CDR2 YYREEE (reference sequence). This CDR3 has 15 amino acids. The CDR3 region has the DNA TGTGCCAGCAGCTTCGACAGGGGGAGCACAGATACGCAGTATTTT. Protein: CASSFDRGSTDTQYF.

In DNA, the CDR3 is TGTGCCAGTAAAGAGACAGGGGGAACCTACGAGCAGTACTTC. This sequence encodes CASKETGGTYEQYF. This chain links TRBV19 with TRBJ2-7; TRBD1 matches 9 bases. Trimming at V came to 7 bases and at J to 2 bases, leaving 6 bases not matched to a gene. The CDR3 sequence is 14 residues long. Looked up from germline, CDR1 is LNHDA and CDR2 is SQIVND (reference sequence). Full variable domain (missing parts from reference TRBV19 and TRBJ2-7): DGGITQSPKYLFRKEGQNVTLSCEQNLNHDAMYWYRQDPGQGLRLIYYSQIVNDFQKGDIAEGYSVSREKKESFPLTVTSAQKNPTAFYLCASKETGGTYEQYFGPGTRLTVT.

The chain is built from TRBV11-1 and TRBJ1-5; possibly TRBD1 for D (6 bases). The CDR3 covers 13 residues. Per the germline V gene, CDR1 is SGHAT and CDR2 is FQDESV (reference sequence). V dropped 4 bases and J dropped 4 bases, with 8 bases sitting between them. This CDR3 reads CASSSGQNQPQHF. The CDR3 nucleotides read TGTGCCAGCAGCTCCGGACAGAATCAGCCCCAGCATTTT.

This rearrangement joins TRBV7-2 to TRBJ2-1; D might be TRBD2 (6 bases). The CDR3 contains 18 residues. Germline loops: CDR1 SGHTA, CDR2 FQGNSA. Trimming cost V 4 bases and J 6 bases, with 25 bases left between them. The CDR3 is CASSSPPGGVGGGNEQFF. CDR3 in DNA: TGTGCCAGCAGCTCCCCTCCCGGGGGAGTGGGAGGCGGCAATGAGCAGTTCTTC.

This rearrangement joins TRBV3-1 (or the pseudogene TRBV3-2) to TRBJ2-3; 10 bases fit TRBD2. This CDR3 is 15 amino acids long. The V segment lost 5 bases and the J segment 0 bases; nucleotides outside the gene matches: 2. Per the germline V gene, CDR1 is LGHDT and CDR2 is YNNKEL (reference sequence). The DNA for the CDR3 is TGTGCCAGCAGCTTAGCGGGAGGAAGCACAGATACGCAGTATTTT. Amino acid sequence: CASSLAGGSTDTQYF.

V usage is TRBV5-1 and J usage is TRBJ2-7, with TRBD2 matching 8 bases. V was clipped by 4 bases and J by 2 bases; unmatched bases: 5. The CDR3 sequence is 14 residues long. Looked up from germline, CDR1 is SGHRS and CDR2 is YFSETQ. This CDR3 reads CASSPGRGAYEQYF. The CDR3 DNA reads TGCGCCAGCAGCCCGGGGCGGGGGGCCTACGAGCAGTACTTC. The entire variable domain, with the rest obtained from reference TRBV5-1 and TRBJ2-7, is as follows: KAGVTQTPRYLIKTRGQQVTLSCSPISGHRSVSWYQQTPGQGLQFLFEYFSETQRNKGNFPGRFSGRQFSNSRSEMNVSTLELGDSALYLCASSPGRGAYEQYFGPGTRLTVT.

The chain is built from TRBV7-6 and TRBJ2-2, with a tentative D call TRBD1 (5 bases). Germline CDR1 and CDR2: SGHVS and FNYEAQ. With 6 bases removed from V and 0 bases from J, the gap between germline ends came to 14 bases. The CDR3 length is 16 residues. In DNA form, the CDR3 reads TGTGCCAGCAGGGCGGCGAGGACACCGAACACCGGGGAGCTGTTTTTT. Amino acid sequence: CASRAARTPNTGELFF.

The genes are TRBV24-1 and TRBJ2-7; 8 bases align to TRBD1. CDR3 length equals 16 residues. Germline V gives CDR1 KGHDR, CDR2 SFDVKD. J lost 3 bases, V lost 2 bases, and 8 bases had no gene match. The CDR3 here is CATSDSQPGQVYEQYF. CDR3 DNA sequence: TGTGCCACCAGTGATTCCCAACCGGGACAGGTCTACGAGCAGTACTTC.

This clone appeared once. V and J are TRBV5-6 and TRBJ1-4, with D possibly TRBD1 on 5 matching bases. The CDR3 contains 16 residues. Germline CDR1 SGHDT, CDR2 YYEEEE. V lost 4 bases and J 4 bases, leaving 17 bases between the germline ends. The CDR3 DNA is TGTGCCAGCAGCGCACTCGAAGGGGCCGGTAATGAAAAACTGTTTTTT. As protein: CASSALEGAGNEKLFF.

The chain is built from TRBV5-1 and TRBJ2-2; D remains unclear. Looked up from germline, CDR1 is SGHRS and CDR2 is YFSETQ. This CDR3 is 13 amino acids long. The V and J ends lost 0 bases and 4 bases respectively, with 4 bases between them. The CDR3 here is CASSLDSTGELFF. CDR3 bases: TGCGCCAGCAGCTTGGACAGCACCGGGGAGCTGTTTTTT.

This chain links TRBV7-2 with TRBJ1-3, with D possibly matching TRBD1 (5 bases). Trimming cost V 1 base and J 4 bases, with 11 bases left between them. Germline CDR1 is SGHTA and CDR2 is FQGNSA. The CDR3 is 15 amino acids. The CDR3 is CASSLVNKGGNTIYF. In nucleotides, the CDR3 is TGTGCCAGCAGCTTAGTGAACAAGGGGGGAAACACCATATATTTT.

The genes are TRBV5-1 and TRBJ2-6; no reliable D call. Germline CDR1 and CDR2: SGHRS and YFSETQ. The CDR3 runs to 16 residues. Trimming left V 0 bases short and J 0 bases short, with 7 bases between. CDR3 sequence (DNA): TGCGCCAGCAGCTTGGGGCAACCCTCTGGGGCCAACGTCCTGACTTTC. It is translated as CASSLGQPSGANVLTF.

V and J are TRBV6-5 and TRBJ2-1, with 7 bases identical to TRBD1. CDR3 size: 14 residues. In germline, CDR1 is MNHEY, CDR2 SVGAGI. After removal of 4 bases from V and 16 bases from J, the junction contained 16 bases not matched to a gene. The CDR3 DNA sequence: TGTGCCAGCAGTTTTGTAGGGGGCGGAGGACAGCTATTCTTC. Its protein is CASSFVGGGGQLFF.